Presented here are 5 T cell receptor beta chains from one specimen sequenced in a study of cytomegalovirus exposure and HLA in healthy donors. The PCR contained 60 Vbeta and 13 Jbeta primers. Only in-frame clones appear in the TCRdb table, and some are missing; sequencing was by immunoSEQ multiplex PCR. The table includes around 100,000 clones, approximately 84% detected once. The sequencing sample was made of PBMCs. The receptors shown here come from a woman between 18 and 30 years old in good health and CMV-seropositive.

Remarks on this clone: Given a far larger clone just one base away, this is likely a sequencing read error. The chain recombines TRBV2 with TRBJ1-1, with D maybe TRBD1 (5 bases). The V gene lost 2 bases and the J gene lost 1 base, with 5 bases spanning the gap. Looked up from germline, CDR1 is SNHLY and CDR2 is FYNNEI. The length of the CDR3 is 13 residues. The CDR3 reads CASSEQGNTEAFF. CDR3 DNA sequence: TGTGCCAGCAGTGAACAGGGGAACACTGAAGCTTTCTTT.

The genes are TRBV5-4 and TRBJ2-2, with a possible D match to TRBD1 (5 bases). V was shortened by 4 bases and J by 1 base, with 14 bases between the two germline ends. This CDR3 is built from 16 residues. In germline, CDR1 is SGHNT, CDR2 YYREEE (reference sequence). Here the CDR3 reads CASSALNRMNTGELFF. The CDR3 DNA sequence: TGTGCCAGCAGCGCCCTAAACAGGATGAACACCGGGGAGCTGTTTTTT.

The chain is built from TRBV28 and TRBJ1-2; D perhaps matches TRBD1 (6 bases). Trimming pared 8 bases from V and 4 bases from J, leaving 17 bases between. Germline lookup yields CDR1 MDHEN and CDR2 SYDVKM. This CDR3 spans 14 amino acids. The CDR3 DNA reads TGTGCCAGCCAAGTAGGGCAGGGGACCTATGGCTACACCTTC. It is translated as CASQVGQGTYGYTF.

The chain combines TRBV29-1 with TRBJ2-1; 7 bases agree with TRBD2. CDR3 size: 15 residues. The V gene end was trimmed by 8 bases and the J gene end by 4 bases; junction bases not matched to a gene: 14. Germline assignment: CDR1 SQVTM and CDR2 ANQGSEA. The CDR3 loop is CSSRIPGLLYNEQFF. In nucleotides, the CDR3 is TGCAGCTCTCGGATTCCGGGACTATTATACAATGAGCAGTTCTTC.

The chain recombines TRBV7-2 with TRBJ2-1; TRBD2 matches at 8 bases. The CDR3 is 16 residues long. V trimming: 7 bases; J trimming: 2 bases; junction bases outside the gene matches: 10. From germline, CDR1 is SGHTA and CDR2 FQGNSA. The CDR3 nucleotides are TGTGCCAGCACCCCGGGGGGGCGGGCCCCCTACAATGAGCAGTTCTTC. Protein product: CASTPGGRAPYNEQFF.